The clone carrying this TCR beta chain has just a few counts. The V segment lost 5 bases and the J segment 5 bases; nucleotides outside the gene matches: 7. This CDR3 spans 14 amino acids. Germline V gene lookup returns CDR1 MGHDK and CDR2 SYGVNS. As processed by the authors: Amplification with reference gene primers provided the estimates of nucleated cell counts. Using immunoSEQ multiplex PCR, the repertoire was profiled, and TCRdb retains in-frame clones only, with some absent. The V and J calls and clone size are taken from that table; D and trimming were inferred from the DNA. The data hold about 320,000 clones, with approximately 85% observed a single time. The sample belongs to a study of blood T cell repertoires in COVID-19. Study-wide context: Acute and convalescent COVID-19 samples came from the United States, Italy and Spain. The cDNA or gDNA used as material had been derived from T cells, B-cell-depleted T cells, or PBMCs.

The receptor was derived from a human donor in a cohort sampled during active COVID-19. The sequencing input was peripheral blood. The rearrangement uses TRBV25-1 and TRBJ2-7; 9 bases fit TRBD1. CDR3 in amino acids: CASSSRDRVDEQYF. The CDR3 nucleotides read TGTGCCAGCAGTTCCCGGGACAGGGTCGACGAGCAGTACTTC.